This entry features one T cell receptor beta chain sequence. In the source study's methods: Estimation of nucleated cell counts was performed using reference gene primer amplification. Some clones are missing from TCRdb's copy, which holds only in-frame ones; the method was immunoSEQ multiplex PCR. V, J and clone size reflect that table, while D and trimming were determined from the DNA. The sample yields 40,000 to 50,000 clones, 75% to 95% seen once. This sample stems from a study of blood T cell repertoires in COVID-19. Study overall: The study drew acute and convalescent COVID-19 samples from the United States, Italy and Spain. T cells, B-cell-depleted T cells, or PBMCs provided the cDNA or gDNA that served as material.

This CDR3 is 15 amino acids long. Germline-derived CDR1 and CDR2 are LNHDA and SQIVND (reference sequence). V lost 7 bases and J 0 bases, leaving 15 bases between the germline ends. The sequenced material came from peripheral blood. This chain connects TRBV19 to TRBJ1-2; D gene unclear. The sequence was collected from an older man with acute or convalescent COVID-19. The CDR3 DNA reads TGTGCCAGTACCCTGCGGGAACGCGCTAACTATGGCTACACCTTC. Translating it yields CASTLRERANYGYTF.